The entry below gives a single T cell receptor beta chain sequence along with its context. Authors' methods: Estimated nucleated cell counts came from reference gene primer amplification. Here immunoSEQ multiplex PCR was the method, and the copy in TCRdb shows in-frame clones only, minus some. That table furnishes V, J and clone size, whereas the DNA furnished D and trimming. Counted here are fewer than 80,000 clones, roughly 90% occurring once; the ten biggest clones make up around 9%. This specimen belongs to a study of blood T cell repertoires in COVID-19. The CDR3 consists of 18 residues. From germline, CDR1 is MNHNY and CDR2 SVGAGI (reference sequence). J lost 1 base, V lost 5 bases, and 8 bases had no gene match.

Sequenced input: peripheral blood. The chain combines TRBV6-6 with TRBJ2-5; 15 nucleotides line up with TRBD2. This clonotype originated in a human donor in a cohort sampled during active COVID-19. The CDR3: CASSHGTSGGPPQETQYF. CDR3 nucleotides: TGTGCCAGCAGTCACGGGACTAGCGGGGGGCCCCCCCAAGAGACCCAGTACTTC.